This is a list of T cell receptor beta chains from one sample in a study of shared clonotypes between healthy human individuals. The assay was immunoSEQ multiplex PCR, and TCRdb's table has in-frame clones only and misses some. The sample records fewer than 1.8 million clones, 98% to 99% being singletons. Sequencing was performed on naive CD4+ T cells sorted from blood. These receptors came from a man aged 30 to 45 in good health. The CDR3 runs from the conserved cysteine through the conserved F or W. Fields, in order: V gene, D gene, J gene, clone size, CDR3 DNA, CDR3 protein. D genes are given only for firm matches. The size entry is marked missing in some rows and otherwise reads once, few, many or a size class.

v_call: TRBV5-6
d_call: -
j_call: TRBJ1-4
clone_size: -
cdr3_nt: TGTGCCAGCAGCTATTATTCGGGACCCGGCGAAAAACTGTTTTTT
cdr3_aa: CASSYYSGPGEKLFF

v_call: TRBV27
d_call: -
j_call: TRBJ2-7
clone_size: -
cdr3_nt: TGTGCCAGCAGTTTTTGGGACAAGCCCTACGAGCAGTACTTC
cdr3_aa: CASSFWDKPYEQYF

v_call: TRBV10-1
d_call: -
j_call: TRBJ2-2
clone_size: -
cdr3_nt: TGCGCCAGCCGAAAAGGGGGAACCGGGGAGCTGTTTTTT
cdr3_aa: CASRKGGTGELFF

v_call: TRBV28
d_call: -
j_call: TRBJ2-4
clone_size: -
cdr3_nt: TGTGCCAGCAGAGCGGACAGACGCTATAACAAAAACATTCAGTACTTC
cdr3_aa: CASRADRRYNKNIQYF

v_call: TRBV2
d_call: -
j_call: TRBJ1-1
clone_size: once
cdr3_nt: TGTGCCAGCAGTGATGGGCAGTATAACACTGAAGCTTTCTTT
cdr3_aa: CASSDGQYNTEAFF

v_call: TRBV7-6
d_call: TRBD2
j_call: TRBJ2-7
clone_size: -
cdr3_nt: TGTGCCAGCAGCCCTCGGGTTAGCGGGAGTCTAGGAGAGCAGTACTTC
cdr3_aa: CASSPRVSGSLGEQYF

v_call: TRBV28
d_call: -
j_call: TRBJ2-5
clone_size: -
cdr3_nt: TGTGCCAGCAGTTCCTACAGGGAAGGTGGAGGAGAGACCCAGTACTTC
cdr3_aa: CASSSYREGGGETQYF

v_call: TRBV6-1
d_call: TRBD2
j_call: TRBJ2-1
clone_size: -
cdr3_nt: TGTGCCACCAACCTAGCGGGAGCCTACAATGAGCAGTTCTTC
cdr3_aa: CATNLAGAYNEQFF

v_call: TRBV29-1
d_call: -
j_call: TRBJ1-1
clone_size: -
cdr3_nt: TGCAGCGTTACAGACCACCCTCTACCGAACACTGAAGCTTTCTTT
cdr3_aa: CSVTDHPLPNTEAFF

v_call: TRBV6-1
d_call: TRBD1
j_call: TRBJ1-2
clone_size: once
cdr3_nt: TGTGCCAGTGACAGGGGGCACGGCTACACCTTC
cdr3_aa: CASDRGHGYTF

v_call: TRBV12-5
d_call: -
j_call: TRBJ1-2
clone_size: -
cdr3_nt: TGTGCTAGTGGTTTGGAAAAAGGCCTCGGTGGCTACACCTTC
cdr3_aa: CASGLEKGLGGYTF

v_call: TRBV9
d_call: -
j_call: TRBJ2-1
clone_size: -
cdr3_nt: TGTGCCAGCAGTCGTAGAGCGGGAGCAGGGGGCAATGAGCAGTTCTTC
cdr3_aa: CASSRRAGAGGNEQFF

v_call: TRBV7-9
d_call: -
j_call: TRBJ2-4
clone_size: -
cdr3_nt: TGTGCCAGCAGCTTAGGAGGGGCTAGACCCGGGAACATTCAGTACTTC
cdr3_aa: CASSLGGARPGNIQYF

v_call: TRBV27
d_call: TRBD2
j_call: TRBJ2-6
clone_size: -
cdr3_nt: TGTGCCAGCAGTAAATCTAGCGGGAGGGCCTTAGGGGCCAACGTCCTGACTTTC
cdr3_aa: CASSKSSGRALGANVLTF

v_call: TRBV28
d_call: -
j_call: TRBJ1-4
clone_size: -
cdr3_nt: TGTGCCAGCGTCCGACAGCGGAATGAAAAACTGTTTTTT
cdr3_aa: CASVRQRNEKLFF

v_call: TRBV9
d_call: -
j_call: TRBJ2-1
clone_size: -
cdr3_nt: TGTGCCAGCAGCCCCCTCATCCCAGGTAGATTCTACAATGAGCAGTTCTTC
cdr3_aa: CASSPLIPGRFYNEQFF

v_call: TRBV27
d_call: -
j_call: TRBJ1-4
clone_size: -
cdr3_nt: TGTGCCAGCAGTTTACAGGGACAAGCTAATGAAAAACTGTTTTTT
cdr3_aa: CASSLQGQANEKLFF

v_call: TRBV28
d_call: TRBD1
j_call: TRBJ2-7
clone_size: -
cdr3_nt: TGTGCCAGCAGACCCGGACAGGCGGGCTCCTACGAGCAGTACTTC
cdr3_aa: CASRPGQAGSYEQYF

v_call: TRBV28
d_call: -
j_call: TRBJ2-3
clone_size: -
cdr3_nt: TGTGCCAGCAGTTTTAGGGGGATCGATACGCAGTATTTT
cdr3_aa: CASSFRGIDTQYF

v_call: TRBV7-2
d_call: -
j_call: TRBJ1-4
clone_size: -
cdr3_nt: TGTGCCAGCAGCTTAGCGTTGGGGGCCGCTGAAAAACTGTTTTTT
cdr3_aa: CASSLALGAAEKLFF

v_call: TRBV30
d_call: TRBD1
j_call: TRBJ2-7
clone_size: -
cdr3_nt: TGTGCCTGGAGTGTACGGACAGGTTCCTACGAGCAGTACTTC
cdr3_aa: CAWSVRTGSYEQYF

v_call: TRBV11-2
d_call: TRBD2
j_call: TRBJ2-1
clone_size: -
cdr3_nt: TGTGCCAGCAGCTTAGTCAGTCTAGCGGGGCCGGCCGTATACAATGAGCAGTTCTTC
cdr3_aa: CASSLVSLAGPAVYNEQFF

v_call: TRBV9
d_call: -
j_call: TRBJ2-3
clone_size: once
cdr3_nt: TGTGCCAGCAGCGTCAGCCCTCGGAGATTAGCGCAAGATACGCAGTATTTT
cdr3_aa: CASSVSPRRLAQDTQYF

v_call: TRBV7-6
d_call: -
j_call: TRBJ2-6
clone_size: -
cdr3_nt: TGTGCCAGCAGCCCCGGGGGACAACTCCTCCCTGGGGCCAACGTCCTGACTTTC
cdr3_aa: CASSPGGQLLPGANVLTF

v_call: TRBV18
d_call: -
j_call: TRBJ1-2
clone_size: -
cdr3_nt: TGTGCCAGCTCACCTAAAGGACGGGGATATGGCTACACCTTC
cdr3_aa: CASSPKGRGYGYTF

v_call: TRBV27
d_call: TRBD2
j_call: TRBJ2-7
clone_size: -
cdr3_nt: TGTGCCAGCAATTCACTAGCGGGTAGCTCCTACGAGCAGTACTTC
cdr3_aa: CASNSLAGSSYEQYF

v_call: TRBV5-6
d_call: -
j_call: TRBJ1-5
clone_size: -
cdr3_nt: TGTGCCAGCAGCTTGTTCGGGCAGCCCCAGCATTTT
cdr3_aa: CASSLFGQPQHF

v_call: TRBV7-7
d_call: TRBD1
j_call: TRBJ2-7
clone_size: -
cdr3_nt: TGTGCTAGCAGCTTAAGGACAGGGGGCGAGCAGTACTTC
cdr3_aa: CASSLRTGGEQYF

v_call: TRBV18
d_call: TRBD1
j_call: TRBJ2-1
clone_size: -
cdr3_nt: TGTGCCAGCTCACCGGGACAGGGTAGTGCTGAGCAGTTCTTC
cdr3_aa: CASSPGQGSAEQFF

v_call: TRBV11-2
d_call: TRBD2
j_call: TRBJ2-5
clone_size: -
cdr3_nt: TGTGCCAGCAGCTCTCGACTAGCATGGGAGACCCAGTACTTC
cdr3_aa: CASSSRLAWETQYF

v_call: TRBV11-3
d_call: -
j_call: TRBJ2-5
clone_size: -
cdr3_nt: TGTGCCAGCAGCTTAGATGCAGGGGCAAAAGGCCAAGAGACCCAGTACTTC
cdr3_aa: CASSLDAGAKGQETQYF

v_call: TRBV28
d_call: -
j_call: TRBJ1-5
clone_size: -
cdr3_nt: TGTGCCAGCAGTTTGCCCCCTCAGGGCGCGGGGCAGCCCCAGCATTTT
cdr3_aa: CASSLPPQGAGQPQHF

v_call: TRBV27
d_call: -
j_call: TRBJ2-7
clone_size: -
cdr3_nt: TGTGCCAGCAGCCCCGGGGCACCCTACGAGCAGTACTTC
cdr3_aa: CASSPGAPYEQYF

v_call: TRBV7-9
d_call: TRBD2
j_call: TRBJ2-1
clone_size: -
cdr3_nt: TGTGCCAGCAGTAGAACTAGCGGGGCCTACAATGAGCAGTTCTTC
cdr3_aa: CASSRTSGAYNEQFF

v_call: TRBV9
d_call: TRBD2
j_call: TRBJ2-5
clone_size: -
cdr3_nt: TGTGCCAGCAGCGTAGGGCTAGCGGGAGTGGAGGAGACCCAGTACTTC
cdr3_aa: CASSVGLAGVEETQYF

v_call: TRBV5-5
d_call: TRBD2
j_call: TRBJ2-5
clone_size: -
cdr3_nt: TGTGCCAGCAGCCGGGGAAGCGGGAGGGAGACCCAGTACTTC
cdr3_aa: CASSRGSGRETQYF

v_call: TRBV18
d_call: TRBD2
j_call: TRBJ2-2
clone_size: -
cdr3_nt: TGTGCCAGCTCACCAAAGCAGGGAGGGGCCACCGGGGAGCTGTTTTTT
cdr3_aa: CASSPKQGGATGELFF

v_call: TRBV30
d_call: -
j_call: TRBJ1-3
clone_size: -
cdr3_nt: TGTGCCTGCACAGCGAGCTCTGGAAACACCATATATTTT
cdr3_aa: CACTASSGNTIYF

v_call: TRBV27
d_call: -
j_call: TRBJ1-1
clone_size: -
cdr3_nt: TGTGCCAGCAGTTTATTAATGAACACTGAAGCTTTCTTT
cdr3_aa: CASSLLMNTEAFF

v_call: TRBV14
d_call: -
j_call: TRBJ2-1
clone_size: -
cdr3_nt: TGTGCCAGCAGCCAGGCCCGCGCCCAAAGGTCCTACAATGAGCAGTTCTTC
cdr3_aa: CASSQARAQRSYNEQFF

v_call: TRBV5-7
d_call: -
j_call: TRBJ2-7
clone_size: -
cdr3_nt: TGTGCCAGCAGCTTGGGTTGGCGGGTGTTTACGGAGAGCTCCTACGAGCAGTACTTC
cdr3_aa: CASSLGWRVFTESSYEQYF

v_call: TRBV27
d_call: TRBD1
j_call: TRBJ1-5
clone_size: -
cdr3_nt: TGTGCCAGCAGTACCAGGGGGCATGGTAATCAGCCCCAGCATTTT
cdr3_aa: CASSTRGHGNQPQHF

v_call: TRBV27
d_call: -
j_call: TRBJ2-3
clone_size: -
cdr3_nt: TGTGCCAGCAGTTTAAACTCTCAGTCCACAGATACGCAGTATTTT
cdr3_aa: CASSLNSQSTDTQYF

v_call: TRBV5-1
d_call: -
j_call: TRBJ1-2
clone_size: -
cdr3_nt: TGCGCCAGCAGCTCCGGGACAAACGTGGGTGGCTACACCTTC
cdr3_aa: CASSSGTNVGGYTF

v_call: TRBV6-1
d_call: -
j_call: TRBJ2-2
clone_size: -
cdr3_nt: TGTGCCAGCAGGCCGAGCGGGACCGGGGAGCTGTTTTTT
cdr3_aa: CASRPSGTGELFF

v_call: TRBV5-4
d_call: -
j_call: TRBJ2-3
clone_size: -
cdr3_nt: TGTGCCAGCAGCTTGGACTCACCCACGCACACAGATACGCAGTATTTT
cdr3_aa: CASSLDSPTHTDTQYF

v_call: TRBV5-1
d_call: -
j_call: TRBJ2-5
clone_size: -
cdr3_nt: TGCGCCAGCAGCTTCGAGGGCTACGGTGCAGAGACCCAGTACTTC
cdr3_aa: CASSFEGYGAETQYF

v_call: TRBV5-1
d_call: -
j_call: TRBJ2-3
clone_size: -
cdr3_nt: TGCGCCAGCAGCTTAGATCGACTGACTAGCACAGATACGCAGTATTTT
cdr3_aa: CASSLDRLTSTDTQYF

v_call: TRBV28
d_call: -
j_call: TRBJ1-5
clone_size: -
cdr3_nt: TGTGCCAGCTACCAGGGAAACAATCAGCCCCAGCATTTT
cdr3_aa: CASYQGNNQPQHF

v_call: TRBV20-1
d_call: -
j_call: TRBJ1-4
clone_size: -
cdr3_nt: TGCAGTGCTAGGGTGAGCGAAAAACTGTTTTTT
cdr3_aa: CSARVSEKLFF

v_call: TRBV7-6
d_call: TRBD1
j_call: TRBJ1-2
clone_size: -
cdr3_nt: TGTGCCAGCAGCTTAAATTCAGGGGGCCGTGGCTACACCTTC
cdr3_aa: CASSLNSGGRGYTF

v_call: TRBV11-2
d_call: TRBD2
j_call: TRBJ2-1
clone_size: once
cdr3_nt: TGTGCCAGCAGACCCGGGACTAGCGGGTTCAATGAGCAGTTCTTC
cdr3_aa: CASRPGTSGFNEQFF

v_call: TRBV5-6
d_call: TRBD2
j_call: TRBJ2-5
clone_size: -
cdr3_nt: TGTGCCAGCAGCGGGGTTACTAGCGCTCCAGTTGAGACCCAGTACTTC
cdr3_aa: CASSGVTSAPVETQYF

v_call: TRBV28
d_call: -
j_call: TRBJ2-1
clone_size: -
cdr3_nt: TGTGCCATAGTGGGGGCAGGGGTCGCGAACTACAATGAGCAGTTCTTC
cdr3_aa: CAIVGAGVANYNEQFF

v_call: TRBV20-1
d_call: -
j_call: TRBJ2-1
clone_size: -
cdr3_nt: TGCAGTGCTAACCCGTTGCATGAGCAGTTCTTC
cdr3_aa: CSANPLHEQFF

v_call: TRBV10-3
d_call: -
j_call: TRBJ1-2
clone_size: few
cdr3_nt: TGTGCCATCAGTGAGTCAGGCAGGGGCTACACCTTC
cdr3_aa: CAISESGRGYTF

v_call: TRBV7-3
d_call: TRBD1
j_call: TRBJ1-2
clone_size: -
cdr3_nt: TGTGCCAGCAGCTTAACGTTGTCAGGGGGTGGCTACACCTTC
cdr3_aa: CASSLTLSGGGYTF

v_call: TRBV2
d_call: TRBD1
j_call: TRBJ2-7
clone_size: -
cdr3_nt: TGTGCCAGCAGCCTATACCGAAGGGACAGGGGTTCCTACGAGCAGTACTTC
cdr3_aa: CASSLYRRDRGSYEQYF

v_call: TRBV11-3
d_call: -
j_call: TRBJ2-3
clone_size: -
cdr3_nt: TGTGCCAGCAAATCGACAGACACAGATACGCAGTATTTT
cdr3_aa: CASKSTDTDTQYF